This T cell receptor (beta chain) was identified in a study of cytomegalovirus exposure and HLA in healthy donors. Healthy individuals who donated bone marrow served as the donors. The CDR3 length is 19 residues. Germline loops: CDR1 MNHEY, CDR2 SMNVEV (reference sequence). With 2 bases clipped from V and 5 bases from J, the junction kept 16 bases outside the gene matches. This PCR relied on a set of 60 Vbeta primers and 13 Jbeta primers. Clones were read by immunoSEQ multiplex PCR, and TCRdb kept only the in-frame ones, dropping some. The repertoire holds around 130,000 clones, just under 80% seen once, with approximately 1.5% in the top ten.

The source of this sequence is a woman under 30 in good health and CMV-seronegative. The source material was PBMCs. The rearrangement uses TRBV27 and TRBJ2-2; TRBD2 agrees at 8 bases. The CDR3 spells CASSLIVTAGGEGTGELFF. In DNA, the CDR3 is TGTGCCAGCAGTTTAATAGTTACGGCGGGGGGTGAGGGAACCGGGGAGCTGTTTTTT.